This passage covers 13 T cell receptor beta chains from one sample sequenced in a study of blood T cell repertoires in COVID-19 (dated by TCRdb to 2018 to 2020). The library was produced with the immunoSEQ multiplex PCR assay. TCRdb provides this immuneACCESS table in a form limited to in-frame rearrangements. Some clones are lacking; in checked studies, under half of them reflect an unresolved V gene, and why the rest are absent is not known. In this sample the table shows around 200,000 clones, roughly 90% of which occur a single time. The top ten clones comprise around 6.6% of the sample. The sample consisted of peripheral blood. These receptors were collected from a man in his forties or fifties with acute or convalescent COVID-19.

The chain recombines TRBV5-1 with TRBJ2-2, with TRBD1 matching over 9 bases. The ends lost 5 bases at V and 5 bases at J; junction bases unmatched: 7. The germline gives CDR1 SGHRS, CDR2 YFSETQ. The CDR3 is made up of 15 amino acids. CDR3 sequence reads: CASRIQGARTGELFF. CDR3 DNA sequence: TGCGCCAGCAGGATACAGGGGGCGCGTACCGGGGAGCTGTTTTTT.

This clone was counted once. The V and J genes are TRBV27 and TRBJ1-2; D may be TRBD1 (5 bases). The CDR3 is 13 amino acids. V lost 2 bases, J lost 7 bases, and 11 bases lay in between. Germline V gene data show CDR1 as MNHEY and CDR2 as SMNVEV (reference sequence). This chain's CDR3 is CASSLQGMGGYTF. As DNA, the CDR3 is TGTGCCAGCAGTTTACAGGGTATGGGTGGCTACACCTTC.

The CDR3 DNA sequence: TGTGCCAGCAGCTGGACAGACGTCTCCTACGAGCAGTACTTC. Amino acids: CASSWTDVSYEQYF. V is TRBV11-2 and J is TRBJ2-7, with D tentatively TRBD1 (6 bases). Germline CDR1 SGHAT, CDR2 FQNNGV. The CDR3 is made up of 14 amino acids. V gave up 4 bases and J gave up 0 bases, with 10 bases separating them.

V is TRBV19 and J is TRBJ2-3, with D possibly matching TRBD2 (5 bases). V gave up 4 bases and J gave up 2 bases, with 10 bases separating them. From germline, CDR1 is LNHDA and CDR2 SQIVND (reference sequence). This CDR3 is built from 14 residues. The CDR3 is CASSKGSDTDTQYF. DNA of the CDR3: TGTGCCAGTAGTAAGGGTAGCGACACAGATACGCAGTATTTT.

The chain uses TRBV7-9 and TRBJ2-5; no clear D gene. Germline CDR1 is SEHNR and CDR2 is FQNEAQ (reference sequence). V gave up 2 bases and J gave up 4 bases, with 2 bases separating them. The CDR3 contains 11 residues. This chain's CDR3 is CASSLLETQYF. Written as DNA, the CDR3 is TGTGCCAGCAGCTTACTAGAGACCCAGTACTTC.

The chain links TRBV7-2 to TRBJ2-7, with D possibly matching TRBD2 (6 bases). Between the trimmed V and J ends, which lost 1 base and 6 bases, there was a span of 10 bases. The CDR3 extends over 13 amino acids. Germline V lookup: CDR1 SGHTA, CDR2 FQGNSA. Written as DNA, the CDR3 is TGTGCCAGCAGCTTAGATCCTAGCGTCGAGCAGTACTTC. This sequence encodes CASSLDPSVEQYF.

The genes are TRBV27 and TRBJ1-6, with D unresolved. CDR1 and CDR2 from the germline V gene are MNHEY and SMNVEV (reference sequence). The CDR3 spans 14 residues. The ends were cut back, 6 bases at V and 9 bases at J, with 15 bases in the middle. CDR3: CASRLVTEFSPLHF. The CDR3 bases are TGTGCCAGCAGACTAGTAACAGAGTTTTCACCCCTCCACTTT.

Here the CDR3 reads CASSPDRQVDTQYF. The DNA of the CDR3 is TGTGCCAGCAGCCCGGACAGGCAGGTTGATACGCAGTATTTT. The chain couples TRBV7-2 to TRBJ2-3; 7 bases are a match to TRBD1. The CDR3 spans 14 residues. The ends lost 5 bases at V and 6 bases at J; junction bases unmatched: 8. Germline V gene lookup returns CDR1 SGHTA and CDR2 FQGNSA. Based on the CDR3 plus reference TRBV7-2 and TRBJ2-3, the full variable domain is GAGVSQSPSNKVTEKGKDVELRCDPISGHTALYWYRQSLGQGLEFLIYFQGNSAPDKSGLPSDRFSAERTGGSVSTLTIQRTQQEDSAVYLCASSPDRQVDTQYFGPGTRLTVL.

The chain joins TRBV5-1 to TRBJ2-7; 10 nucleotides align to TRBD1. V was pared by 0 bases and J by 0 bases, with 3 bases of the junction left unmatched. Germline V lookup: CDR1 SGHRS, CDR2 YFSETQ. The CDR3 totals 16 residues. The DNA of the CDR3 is TGCGCCAGCAGCTTGGGAGGACAGGGGGTCTCCTACGAGCAGTACTTC. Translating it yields CASSLGGQGVSYEQYF.

CDR3 DNA sequence: TGTGCCAGCAGCTTACAGGGTAGCAATCAGCCCCAGCATTTT. Amino acid sequence: CASSLQGSNQPQHF. The V gene is TRBV7-2, the J gene TRBJ1-5; a possible D gene is TRBD1 (5 bases). Looked up from germline, CDR1 is SGHTA and CDR2 is FQGNSA. The CDR3 loop spans 14 amino acids. V was shortened by 2 bases and J by 0 bases, with 5 bases between the two germline ends.

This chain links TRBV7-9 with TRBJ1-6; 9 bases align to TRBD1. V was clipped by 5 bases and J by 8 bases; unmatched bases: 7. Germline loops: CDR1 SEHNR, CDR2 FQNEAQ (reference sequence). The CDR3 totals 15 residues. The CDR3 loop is CASSLDRGLDSPLHF. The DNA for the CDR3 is TGTGCCAGCAGCCTGGACAGGGGATTGGATTCACCCCTCCACTTT. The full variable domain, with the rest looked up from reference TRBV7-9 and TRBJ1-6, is DTGVSQNPRHKITKRGQNVTFRCDPISEHNRLYWYRQTLGQGPEFLTYFQNEAQLEKSRLLSDRFSAERPKGSFSTLEIQRTEQGDSAMYLCASSLDRGLDSPLHFGNGTRLTVT.

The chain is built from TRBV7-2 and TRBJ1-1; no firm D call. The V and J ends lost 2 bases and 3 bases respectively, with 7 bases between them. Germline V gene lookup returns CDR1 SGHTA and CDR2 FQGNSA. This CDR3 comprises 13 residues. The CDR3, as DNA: TGTGCCAGCAGCTTAAGGAGGGACACTGAAGCTTTCTTT. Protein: CASSLRRDTEAFF.

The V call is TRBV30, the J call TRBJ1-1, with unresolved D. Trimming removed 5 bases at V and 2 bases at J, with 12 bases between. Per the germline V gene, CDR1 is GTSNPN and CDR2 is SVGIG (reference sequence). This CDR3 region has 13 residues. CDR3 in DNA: TGTGCCTGGGGTTCCGGGGAAAACACTGAAGCTTTCTTT. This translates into CAWGSGENTEAFF.